Shown below are 23 T cell receptor beta chains from a single sample sequenced in a study of T-cell memory formation after mild COVID-19. TCRdb reprocessed the 5' RACE reads with MiXCR, giving one entry per CDR3 protein. Of under 300,000 distinct CDR3 sequences detected, approximately 9% appear once; the ten largest clones hold under 25%. Material: PBMCs or a T cell subset sorted from them (not recorded which). These receptors originate from a man aged 18-30 years who had mild COVID-19 (a few samples of this study predate the infection). Cell type and time point are not known.

This sequence joins TRBV7-9 and TRBJ2-5, with TRBD1 identical over 11 bases. CDR1 and CDR2 from the germline V gene are SEHNR and FQNEAQ (reference sequence). V lost 5 bases and J lost 5; bases outside the gene matches: 13. The CDR3 loop spans 17 amino acids. For the CDR3, the DNA is TGTGCCAGCAGCCCCTACCCTCGGACAGGGGGCCGGGAGACCCAGTACTTC. This gives the protein CASSPYPRTGGRETQYF.

The CDR3 loop is CATSPRGGQEPQHF. The CDR3, as DNA: TGTGCCACCAGCCCCAGGGGAGGGCAGGAGCCCCAGCATTTT. V is TRBV15 and J is TRBJ1-5, with a tentative D call TRBD1 (6 bases). The CDR3 loop spans 14 amino acids. CDR1 LNHNV and CDR2 YYDKDF come from the germline V gene (reference sequence). V was cut by 5 bases and J by 8 bases, with 16 bases left in between.

This clonotype was seen ten or more times. Here the CDR3 reads CASSTGTASLYGYTF. In DNA, the CDR3 is TGTGCCAGCAGTACCGGGACAGCGAGCCTCTATGGCTACACCTTC. This chain connects TRBV12-3 or TRBV12-4 to TRBJ1-2; TRBD1 matches 7 bases. The CDR3 totals 15 residues. The V segment lost 5 bases and the J segment 4 bases; nucleotides outside the gene matches: 10.

There are many counts of this clonotype. This chain's CDR3 is CASSVAGWARETQYF. Here the CDR3 DNA reads TGTGCCAGCAGCGTCGCGGGTTGGGCTCGGGAGACCCAGTACTTC. This chain links TRBV9 with TRBJ2-5, with D perhaps matching TRBD2 (5 bases). The CDR3 is 15 residues long. Trimming pared 2 bases from V and 5 bases from J, leaving 16 bases between. Germline CDR1 is SGDLS and CDR2 is YYNGEE.

A few counts support this clonotype. V is TRBV7-6 and J is TRBJ2-1; D might be TRBD2 (5 bases). The V and J ends lost 5 bases and 10 bases respectively, with 15 bases between them. This CDR3 is built from 13 residues. In germline, CDR1 is SGHVS, CDR2 FNYEAQ. The CDR3, as DNA: TGTGCCAGCAGCGCTCAACTAGTAGACGAGCAGTTCTTC. The encoded protein is CASSAQLVDEQFF.

This rearrangement joins TRBV12-3 or TRBV12-4 to TRBJ2-5, with a possible D match to TRBD1 (8 bases). Between the trimmed V and J ends, which lost 9 bases and 7 bases, there was a span of 24 bases. The CDR3 covers 15 residues. Here the CDR3 reads CASMENRGGTPTQYF. The DNA of the CDR3 is TGTGCCAGTATGGAGAACAGGGGGGGGACCCCGACCCAGTACTTC.

This clonotype occurred a few times. The J gene is TRBJ2-2, the V gene TRBV7-6; perhaps TRBD2 as D (6 bases). V lost 4 bases to trimming and J lost 0 bases, with 12 bases between them. The CDR3 covers 16 residues. Germline CDR1 and CDR2: SGHVS and FNYEAQ. The CDR3 sequence: CASSSGTFTNTGELFF. CDR3 sequence (DNA): TGTGCCAGCAGCTCCGGGACTTTTACGAACACCGGGGAGCTGTTTTTT.

The rearrangement joins TRBV5-6 to TRBJ1-1; D is unresolved. The V gene's germline CDR1 is SGHDT and CDR2 YYEEEE. Trimming removed 1 base at V and 11 bases at J, with 21 bases between. This CDR3 has 15 residues. CDR3 sequence (DNA): TGTGCCAGCAGCTTGACAGACCGGATAGGGCTGAAGGCTTTCTTT. Translating it yields CASSLTDRIGLKAFF.

The gene calls are TRBV7-9 and TRBJ2-5; tentatively, D is TRBD1 (5 bases). V lost 4 bases and J lost 1, with 10 bases in between. This CDR3 region has 14 residues. Germline-derived CDR1 and CDR2 are SEHNR and FQNEAQ (reference sequence). The CDR3: CASSSRVLQETQYF. The CDR3 bases are TGTGCCAGCAGCTCCAGGGTTCTCCAAGAGACCCAGTACTTC.

This clonotype was seen ten or more times. The rearrangement uses TRBV5-1 and TRBJ1-4, with D unresolved. Germline assignment: CDR1 SGHRS and CDR2 YFSETQ. The CDR3 is 15 amino acids. The V gene lost 0 bases and the J gene lost 0 bases, with 6 bases spanning the gap. In nucleotides, the CDR3 is TGCGCCAGCAGCTTGGCGGCTGCAACTAATGAAAAACTGTTTTTT. It specifies CASSLAAATNEKLFF.

CDR3 sequence (DNA): TGCGCCAGCAGCCAAACAGGGATTGGTGAGCAGTTCTTC. Protein product: CASSQTGIGEQFF. This chain links TRBV5-1 with TRBJ2-1; weak D call: TRBD1 (6 bases). CDR3 length equals 13 residues. The germline gives CDR1 SGHRS, CDR2 YFSETQ. V was shortened by 4 bases and J by 9 bases, with 14 bases between the two germline ends.

The J gene is TRBJ2-7, the V gene TRBV4-2; a possible D gene is TRBD2 (5 bases). V lost 4 bases, J lost 5 bases, and 15 bases lay in between. The length of the CDR3 is 14 residues. The germline V gene has CDR1 LGHNA and CDR2 YNFKEQ. The CDR3 region has the DNA TGTGCCAGCAGCCCCAGCGCGGGTTTCAACGAGCAGTACTTC. It translates to CASSPSAGFNEQYF.

This clonotype was picked up many times. The chain joins TRBV19 to TRBJ1-5, with D tentatively TRBD1 (6 bases). Trimming shortened V by 5 bases and J by 3 bases, and 17 bases separated the two germline ends. The CDR3 loop spans 16 amino acids. Germline CDR1 LNHDA, CDR2 SQIVND (reference sequence). The CDR3 coding sequence is TGTGCCAGTAGTCAAAGGGGTGGACAGATCAATCAGCCCCAGCATTTT. Residues: CASSQRGGQINQPQHF.

This clonotype was counted many times. This sequence joins TRBV4-2 and TRBJ2-7, with D perhaps being TRBD1 or TRBD2 (5 bases each). Germline V gene data show CDR1 as LGHNA and CDR2 as YNFKEQ. V lost 6 bases and J lost 1, with 16 bases in between. The CDR3 has 15 amino acids. CDR3 region: CASRWETVASYEQYF. CDR3 nucleotide sequence: TGTGCCAGCAGGTGGGAGACAGTGGCTTCCTACGAGCAGTACTTC.

This clonotype was counted at least ten times. V gene TRBV20-1 combines with J gene TRBJ1-6, with D possibly matching TRBD1 (6 bases). Per germline, CDR1 DFQATT and CDR2 SNEGSKA (reference sequence). The V gene lost 0 bases and the J gene lost 6 bases, with 6 bases spanning the gap. The CDR3 is 13 residues long. CDR3: CSARDRGNSPLHF. The CDR3 region has the DNA TGCAGTGCTAGAGACAGGGGTAATTCACCCCTCCACTTT.

This chain links TRBV5-1 with TRBJ2-1; TRBD1 or TRBD2 may be the D gene (5 bases each). Looked up from germline, CDR1 is SGHRS and CDR2 is YFSETQ. Trimming removed 7 bases from V and 2 bases from J, with 16 bases in between. The CDR3 sequence is 15 residues long. CDR3 DNA sequence: TGCGCCAGCGACAGTCTAGGGAGCACCTACAATGAGCAGTTCTTC. Its translation: CASDSLGSTYNEQFF.

This clonotype occurred a few times. The J gene is TRBJ2-5, the V gene TRBV6-5; 12 bases are shared with TRBD1. Unmatched junction bases numbered 3, after V lost 5 bases and J lost 5 bases. This CDR3 has 14 residues. CDR1 MNHEY and CDR2 SVGAGI come from the germline V gene. The CDR3 protein is CASSGDRGPETQYF. CDR3 DNA sequence: TGTGCCAGCAGTGGGGACAGGGGGCCGGAGACCCAGTACTTC.

The CDR3 DNA is TGTGCCAGCAGCTTAGCGACCGGGGGCCACACTGAAGCTTTCTTT. It translates to CASSLATGGHTEAFF. The V gene is TRBV7-8, the J gene TRBJ1-1; tentatively, D is TRBD1 (6 bases). With 0 bases removed from V and 3 bases from J, the gap between germline ends came to 11 bases. Looked up from germline, CDR1 is SGHVS and CDR2 is FQNEAQ. The CDR3 extends over 15 amino acids.

A few counts support this clonotype. The chain employs TRBV20-1 and TRBJ2-3; D gene unclear. Germline V gene data show CDR1 as DFQATT and CDR2 as SNEGSKA (reference sequence). The CDR3 spans 14 residues. Trimming shortened V by 7 bases and J by 0 bases, and 14 bases separated the two germline ends. The CDR3: CSGSGGVSTDTQYF. The CDR3 coding sequence is TGCAGTGGGTCAGGCGGAGTGAGCACAGATACGCAGTATTTT.

This clonotype came up once. J is TRBJ2-7 and V is TRBV6-5; the D call may be TRBD1 or TRBD2 (6 bases each). CDR3 length: 13 amino acids. V was clipped by 8 bases and J by 6 bases, with 17 bases between them. Germline lookup yields CDR1 MNHEY and CDR2 SVGAGI. The CDR3 nucleotides are TGTGCCAGCTCTATCCGTGGGGGGCGCGAGCAGTACGTC. This gives the protein CASSIRGGREQYV.

The chain is built from TRBV7-9 and TRBJ1-2, with TRBD1 as a possible D gene (6 bases). The CDR3 has 13 amino acids. Germline CDR1 SEHNR, CDR2 FQNEAQ (reference sequence). Trimming removed 7 bases from V and 6 bases from J, with 15 bases in between. The CDR3 loop is CASNIGGGDGYTF. CDR3 nucleotide sequence: TGTGCCAGCAACATTGGGGGGGGCGATGGCTACACCTTC.

This chain links TRBV29-1 with TRBJ2-7; D not certain. This CDR3 contains 13 residues. V lost 8 bases to trimming and J lost 6 bases, with 20 bases between them. Germline lookup yields CDR1 SQVTM and CDR2 ANQGSEA. The CDR3 bases are TGCAGCATCTCCGCTCTGGGGAATGGCGAGCAGTACTTC. This translates into CSISALGNGEQYF.

The sample holds a few counts of this clonotype. The chain joins TRBV7-2 to TRBJ2-3; 8 positions match TRBD2. Per germline, CDR1 SGHTA and CDR2 FQGNSA. J gave up 5 bases and V 11 bases, and 9 bases lay outside the gene matches. CDR3 length: 13 amino acids. For the CDR3, the DNA is TGTGCCGGGACGGGGGGGCAGGGAGATACGCAGTATTTT. This sequence encodes CAGTGGQGDTQYF. Full variable domain (remainder filled in from reference TRBV7-2 and TRBJ2-3): GAGVSQSPSNKVTEKGKDVELRCDPISGHTALYWYRQSLGQGLEFLIYFQGNSAPDKSGLPSDRFSAERTGGSVSTLTIQRTQQEDSAVYLCAGTGGQGDTQYFGPGTRLTVL.